One sample yielded the 20 T cell receptor beta chains listed below, sequenced in a study of T cell responses to AZD1222 COVID-19 vaccine. TCRdb's copy holds only in-frame clones and misses some; the assay was immunoSEQ multiplex PCR. There are about 140,000 clones in the sample; 80% to 95% occur only once, and around 1.8% lies in the top ten. The source material was peripheral blood, sampled on day 0 of AZD1222 vaccination. All receptors derive from an adult in good health.

The chain uses TRBV2 and TRBJ2-3; D gene uncertain. Germline CDR1 is SNHLY and CDR2 is FYNNEI. The ends were cut back, 3 bases at V and 5 bases at J, with 21 bases in the middle. The CDR3 loop spans 17 amino acids. The CDR3 DNA reads TGTGCCAGCAGTGATTTCCCGACGGCTCAGACGGGAGATACGCAGTATTTT. This translates into CASSDFPTAQTGDTQYF.

The rearrangement uses TRBV11-2 and TRBJ2-7, with D unclear. This CDR3 is 14 amino acids long. Germline V gives CDR1 SGHAT, CDR2 FQNNGV. V lost 4 bases to trimming and J lost 2 bases, with 12 bases between them. CDR3 nucleotides: TGTGCCAGCAGCTCCTTTGGCAAAGCCTACGAGCAGTACTTC. Translating gives CASSSFGKAYEQYF.

The chain carries TRBV3-1 (or the pseudogene TRBV3-2) and TRBJ2-3, with TRBD2 matching 15 bases. The germline CDR1 and CDR2 sequences are LGHDT and YNNKEL (reference sequence). This CDR3 region has 17 residues. Trimming removed 7 bases from V and 4 bases from J; junction bases left unmatched: 9. CDR3 DNA: TGTGCCAGCACCCGTTATGGACTAGCGGGAGGGCCAGATACGCAGTATTTT. This translates into CASTRYGLAGGPDTQYF.

The chain combines TRBV24-1 with TRBJ2-3; TRBD2 matches at 13 bases. This CDR3 is built from 19 residues. Germline V CDR1 and CDR2: KGHDR, SFDVKD. Trimming cost V 2 bases and J 2 bases; bases outside gene matches: 9. In DNA, the CDR3 is TGTGCCACCAGTGATTGGGGACTAGCGGGGAAGTACTTCACAGATACGCAGTATTTT. This sequence encodes CATSDWGLAGKYFTDTQYF.

V is TRBV2 and J is TRBJ1-6; the D gene is possibly TRBD1 (5 bases). V dropped 6 bases and J dropped 10 bases, with 13 bases sitting between them. The CDR3 has 13 amino acids. Germline V gene lookup returns CDR1 SNHLY and CDR2 FYNNEI. The CDR3 protein is CASRGQIDSPLHF. The CDR3 nucleotides are TGTGCCAGCAGGGGGCAAATTGACTCACCCCTCCACTTT.

The rearrangement uses TRBV28 and TRBJ2-7; D call uncertain. CDR3 size: 15 residues. V was shortened by 5 bases and J by 6 bases, with 20 bases between the two germline ends. Per the germline V gene, CDR1 is MDHEN and CDR2 is SYDVKM. In DNA form, the CDR3 reads TGTGCCAGCAGTCCCCCCCGCGGCCTACCCTCCGAGCAGTACTTC. It translates to CASSPPRGLPSEQYF.

The J gene is TRBJ2-2, the V gene TRBV28; possibly TRBD2 for D (6 bases). The CDR3 loop spans 15 amino acids. Germline V gene data show CDR1 as MDHEN and CDR2 as SYDVKM. V lost 6 bases and J 6 bases, leaving 17 bases between the germline ends. CDR3 in amino acids: CASSPLGEVAGELFF. In nucleotides, the CDR3 is TGTGCCAGCAGCCCCTTGGGGGAGGTTGCCGGGGAGCTGTTTTTT. Full variable domain (remainder filled in from reference TRBV28 and TRBJ2-2): DVKVTQSSRYLVKRTGEKVFLECVQDMDHENMFWYRQDPGLGLRLIYFSYDVKMKEKGDIPEGYSVSREKKERFSLILESASTNQTSMYLCASSPLGEVAGELFFGEGSRLTVL.

This chain uses TRBV5-1 with TRBJ2-2, with 12 positions matching TRBD1. The V and J ends lost 2 bases and 2 bases, in that order; junction bases with no gene match: 16. Germline CDR1 SGHRS, CDR2 YFSETQ. This CDR3 is built from 21 residues. The chain's CDR3 is CASSFRDRGLPGLKNTGELFF. DNA of the CDR3: TGCGCCAGCAGCTTCCGGGACAGGGGGCTGCCGGGACTAAAAAACACCGGGGAGCTGTTTTTT.

In its sample, this clone was seen once. V is TRBV28 and J is TRBJ1-2; D call uncertain. CDR3 length: 13 amino acids. CDR1 is MDHEN and CDR2 is SYDVKM in the germline V gene. The V gene lost 6 bases and the J gene lost 8 bases, with 16 bases spanning the gap. CDR3 region: CASRAVPDGGYTF. Here the CDR3 DNA reads TGTGCCAGCAGAGCCGTCCCGGACGGGGGCTACACCTTC.

The rearrangement links TRBV10-1 to TRBJ2-3, with D hard to call. The CDR3 sequence is 12 residues long. Germline assignment: CDR1 WNHNN and CDR2 SYGVQD (reference sequence). Deletions cut 8 bases from V and 0 bases from J, with 6 bases between. CDR3 DNA: TGCGCCAGCGGCACTAGCACAGATACGCAGTATTTT. This encodes CASGTSTDTQYF.

The rearrangement joins TRBV27 to TRBJ1-5; D is perhaps TRBD1 (6 bases). The length of the CDR3 is 13 residues. Germline V lookup: CDR1 MNHEY, CDR2 SMNVEV (reference sequence). The V gene lost 8 bases and the J gene lost 11 bases, with 19 bases spanning the gap. CDR3 sequence reads: CASALTGLRTQHF. In DNA, the CDR3 is TGTGCCAGCGCCCTGACAGGCCTAAGGACCCAGCATTTT.

V usage is TRBV12-5 and J usage is TRBJ2-7; 10 nucleotides match TRBD1. The CDR3 spans 15 residues. V was clipped by 6 bases and J by 4 bases; unmatched bases: 9. Germline V gene data show CDR1 as LGHNT and CDR2 as FRNRAP. The CDR3 bases are TGTGCTAGTGGGACCGACAGGGGGCATAGGTACGAGCAGTACTTC. Translation gives CASGTDRGHRYEQYF. Combining the CDR3 with reference TRBV12-5 and TRBJ2-7 gives the whole variable domain DARVTQTPRHKVTEMGQEVTMRCQPILGHNTVFWYRQTMMQGLELLAYFRNRAPLDDSGMPKDRFSAEMPDATLATLKIQPSEPRDSAVYFCASGTDRGHRYEQYFGPGTRLTVT.

This rearrangement joins TRBV10-3 to TRBJ1-5; TRBD1 is a possible D gene (5 bases). CDR3 size: 14 residues. V lost 2 bases and J lost 6, with 11 bases in between. Germline CDR1 ENHRY, CDR2 SYGVKD. CDR3 amino acids: CAISEQGGSQPQHF. The CDR3 DNA follows: TGTGCCATCAGTGAGCAGGGAGGGAGTCAGCCCCAGCATTTT.

The chain couples TRBV5-1 to TRBJ2-5; TRBD1 matches at 10 bases. From germline, CDR1 is SGHRS and CDR2 YFSETQ. V lost 7 bases, J lost 5 bases, and 14 bases stayed unmatched. The CDR3 totals 16 residues. CDR3 region: CASWGGGTGVQETQYF. DNA of the CDR3: TGCGCCAGCTGGGGAGGCGGGACAGGGGTACAGGAGACCCAGTACTTC.

The chain recombines TRBV28 with TRBJ1-1; the D gene is possibly TRBD1 (5 bases). There are 12 residues in the CDR3. Germline values: CDR1 MDHEN, CDR2 SYDVKM. Trimming pared 6 bases from V and 8 bases from J, leaving 13 bases between. CDR3 protein: CASSLGTTEAFF. CDR3 nucleotide sequence: TGTGCCAGCAGCCTGGGGACGACGGAAGCTTTCTTT.

This sequence joins TRBV29-1 and TRBJ1-1; 8 bases map to TRBD1. Germline V gene lookup returns CDR1 SQVTM and CDR2 ANQGSEA. V trimming: 0 bases; J trimming: 4 bases; junction bases outside the gene matches: 4. The CDR3 has 14 residues. In DNA, the CDR3 is TGCAGCGTTGAAGACACAGGGGGAATCACTGAAGCTTTCTTT. This sequence encodes CSVEDTGGITEAFF.

CDR3 bases: TGTGCCAGCATGCCCCCGGGGAGCTACGAGCAGTACTTC. Residues: CASMPPGSYEQYF. The chain has TRBV6-5 and TRBJ2-7; D is possibly TRBD2 (5 bases). The germline V and J ends were trimmed by 7 bases and 3 bases, with 13 bases remaining between them. The CDR3 is made up of 13 amino acids. CDR1 and CDR2 from the germline V gene are MNHEY and SVGAGI.

The chain carries TRBV2 and TRBJ2-7, with 7 bases fitting TRBD1. The CDR3 runs 13 residues. The germline V gene has CDR1 SNHLY and CDR2 FYNNEI. V lost 7 bases, J lost 3 bases, and 6 bases stayed unmatched. The CDR3 DNA sequence: TGTGCCAGCAAAGGGGCAGGGGGCTACGAGCAGTACTTC. Translation gives CASKGAGGYEQYF.

The V gene is TRBV11-2, the J gene TRBJ2-2, with 8 bases that match TRBD2. Germline CDR1 and CDR2: SGHAT and FQNNGV. V lost 5 bases to trimming and J lost 6 bases; unmatched junction nucleotides: 11. The CDR3 contains 16 residues. The CDR3 DNA follows: TGTGCCAGCAGCCACGGGGGGGCGGGAGTGGCCGGGGAGCTGTTTTTT. As protein: CASSHGGAGVAGELFF.

The rearrangement joins TRBV2 to TRBJ2-1; the match to TRBD2 covers 11 bases. Trimming took 4 bases from V and 5 from J; bases not matched to a gene: 10. The CDR3 spans 17 residues. CDR1 is SNHLY and CDR2 is FYNNEI in the germline V gene. The CDR3 spells CASSVTLAGGGDNEQFF. In DNA, the CDR3 is TGTGCCAGCAGTGTTACTCTAGCGGGAGGTGGGGACAATGAGCAGTTCTTC.